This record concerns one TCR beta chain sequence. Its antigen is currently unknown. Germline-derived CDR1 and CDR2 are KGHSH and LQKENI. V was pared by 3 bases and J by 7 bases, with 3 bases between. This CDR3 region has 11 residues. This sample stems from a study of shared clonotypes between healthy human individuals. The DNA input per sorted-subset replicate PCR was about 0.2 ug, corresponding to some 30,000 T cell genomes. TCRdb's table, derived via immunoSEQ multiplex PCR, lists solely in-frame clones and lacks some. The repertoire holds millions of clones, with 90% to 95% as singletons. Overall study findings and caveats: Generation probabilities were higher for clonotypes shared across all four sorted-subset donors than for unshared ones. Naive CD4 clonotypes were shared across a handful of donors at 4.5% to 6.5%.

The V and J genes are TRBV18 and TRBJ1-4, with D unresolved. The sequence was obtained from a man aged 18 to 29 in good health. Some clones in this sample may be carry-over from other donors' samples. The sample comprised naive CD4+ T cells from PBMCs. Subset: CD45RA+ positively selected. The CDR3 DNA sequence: TGTGCCAGCTCACCGGCTGAAAAACTGTTTTTT. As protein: CASSPAEKLFF.